The 3 T cell receptor beta chains reported below all come from one sample, sequenced in a study of T cell changes during pregnancy in multiple sclerosis (dated by TCRdb to between 2018 and 2020). The library came from the immunoSEQ multiplex PCR assay. TCRdb's version of the immuneACCESS table is confined to in-frame rearrangements and falls short of the full clone set. An unresolved V gene accounts for under half of the shortfall where checked; the remainder is of unknown origin. The sample data list approximately 30,000 clones, and 80% to 90% of these were observed just once. 0.6% to 0.85% of the sample rests with the top ten. Sample: CD4+ T cells from peripheral blood mononuclear cells, taken in the second trimester of pregnancy. These receptors originate from a female donor with multiple sclerosis, enrolled in a pregnancy study.

The gene calls are TRBV5-1 and TRBJ1-6, with a weak D call TRBD1 (6 bases). Trimming removed 2 bases at V and 2 bases at J, with 8 bases between. Germline values: CDR1 SGHRS, CDR2 YFSETQ. This CDR3 has 15 amino acids. CDR3 nucleotide sequence: TGCGCCAGCAGCTTCGAGGGGGCCTATAATTCACCCCTCCACTTT. It yields the protein CASSFEGAYNSPLHF.

CDR3 sequence reads: CASSQDFTGINGYTF. The CDR3 DNA sequence: TGCGCCAGCAGCCAAGATTTCACGGGAATTAATGGCTACACCTTC. The J gene is TRBJ1-2, the V gene TRBV4-3; no reliable D call. V was trimmed by 0 bases and J by 6 bases, leaving 14 bases between them. The CDR3 spans 15 residues. The germline gives CDR1 LGHNA, CDR2 YSLEER.

The chain employs TRBV28 and TRBJ2-5; TRBD2 matches at 9 bases. Trimming at V came to 6 bases and at J to 2 bases, leaving 4 bases not matched to a gene. This CDR3 comprises 14 residues. Germline CDR1 and CDR2: MDHEN and SYDVKM. This CDR3 reads CASSPAGGQETQYF. CDR3 sequence (DNA): TGTGCCAGCAGCCCCGCGGGGGGGCAAGAGACCCAGTACTTC.